The subject of this entry is one TCR beta chain. MiXCR, applied by TCRdb to the RT-PCR reads, yields one record per CDR3 protein. Here the sample spans around 470,000 distinct CDR3 sequences, about 7.2% being singletons. The sample belongs to a study of response to subunit inactivated influenza vaccine. The CDR3 is made up of 14 amino acids. Trimming cost V 6 bases and J 5 bases; bases outside gene matches: 6. CDR1 is SGHVS, CDR2 FQNEAQ, per germline. This TCR was recovered from a man between 50 and 69 years old who received an inactivated influenza vaccine. The sequences come from PBMCs from blood, collected about 24 months after vaccination. This rearrangement joins TRBV7-8 to TRBJ2-1; 8 bases are a match to TRBD1. The CDR3 is CASRKGTGDNEQFF. The CDR3 DNA reads as TGTGCCAGCAGAAAAGGGACAGGAGACAATGAGCAGTTCTTC. The full variable domain, in which reference TRBV7-8 and TRBJ2-1 provide the parts outside the CDR3, is GAGVSQSPRYKVAKRGQDVALRCDPISGHVSLFWYQQALGQGPEFLTYFQNEAQLDKSGLPSDRFFAERPEGSVSTLKIQRTQQEDSAVYLCASRKGTGDNEQFFGPGTRLTVL.